These 16 T cell receptor beta chains originate from one sample sequenced in a study of T cells in women clearing cervical HPV infection. This table comes from immunoSEQ multiplex PCR, and its TCRdb copy is limited to in-frame clones, with some not included. The table lists tens of thousands of clones, with roughly 35% in the top ten. Sequencing was done on a sample of blood buffy coat. The receptors shown here come from a woman aged 18 to 75 with a cervical HPV16 infection that either progressed to CIN3+ or cleared (not recorded which).

About this clone itself: The read ends 3 residues before the CDR3 terminus; that terminus is restored from the germline J gene. The rearrangement joins TRBV7-2 to TRBJ2-1; 7 bases are a match to TRBD1. In germline, CDR1 is SGHTA, CDR2 FQGNSA. J was trimmed by 9 bases and V by 3 bases; bases with no gene match: 2. This CDR3 contains 12 residues. Partial CDR3 DNA: TGTGCCAGCAGCTTGACAGGGTTTGAG. Protein sequence: CASSLTGFE. The whole CDR3 region reads CASSLTGFEQFF. The whole variable domain, filled in from reference TRBV7-2 and TRBJ2-1, reads GAGVSQSPSNKVTEKGKDVELRCDPISGHTALYWYRQSLGQGLEFLIYFQGNSAPDKSGLPSDRFSAERTGGSVSTLTIQRTQQEDSAVYLCASSLTGFEQFFGPGTRLTVL.

The sequenced part of the CDR3 DNA is TGTGCCAGCAGCCCCAGGACAGCCGGGGAG. This encodes CASSPRTAGE. The complete CDR3 sequence is CASSPRTAGELFF. The chain has TRBV5-5 and TRBJ2-2; a weak D match, TRBD1 (6 bases). The CDR3 extends 3 residues past the end of the read, so its final part is completed from the germline J gene. The length of the CDR3 is 13 residues. V lost 4 bases and J 6 bases, leaving 10 bases between the germline ends. Per the germline V gene, CDR1 is SGHKS and CDR2 is YYEKEE (reference sequence). Variable domain in full (rest from reference TRBV5-5 and TRBJ2-2): DAGVTQSPTHLIKTRGQQVTLRCSPISGHKSVSWYQQVLGQGPQFIFQYYEKEERGRGNFPDRFSARQFPNYSSELNVNALLLGDSALYLCASSPRTAGELFFGEGSRLTVL.

About this clone: The read terminates 3 residues ahead of where the CDR3 ends, so the germline J gene completes it. This chain joins TRBV13 and TRBJ2-7; the match to TRBD2 covers 8 bases. J gave up 1 base and V 4 bases, and 3 bases lay outside the gene matches. There are 14 residues in the CDR3. Germline CDR1 and CDR2: PRHDT and FYEKMQ (reference sequence). The covered CDR3 bases are TGTGCCAGCAGCTCAGGACTAGCTTCCTACGAG. This codes for CASSSGLASYE. The whole CDR3 reads CASSSGLASYEQYF.

Remarks on this clone: The sequenced fragment ends 3 residues before the CDR3 boundary, so the rest is inferred from the germline J gene. V usage is TRBV19 and J usage is TRBJ2-5; TRBD1 matches at 10 bases. The CDR3 consists of 14 residues. Per the germline V gene, CDR1 is LNHDA and CDR2 is SQIVND (reference sequence). V shed 5 bases and J 4 bases; nucleotides not matched to a gene: 4. CDR3 protein: CASSAGQGGETQYF. The CDR3 bases that were read are TGTGCCAGTAGTGCCGGACAGGGGGGAGAGACC.

Notes on this clone: From the germline J gene comes the end of the CDR3, since the read stops 3 residues before it. The V gene is TRBV5-6, the J gene TRBJ1-1; 12 bases fit TRBD1. CDR3 length: 14 amino acids. Germline V gives CDR1 SGHDT, CDR2 YYEEEE. The CDR3 loop reads CASSSAPGQGAAFF. CDR3 DNA (partial): TGTGCCAGCAGCTCAGCCCCGGGACAGGGGGCG.

Points on this clone: The DNA ends 3 residues before the CDR3 does, and the rest of the CDR3 is filled in from the germline J gene. This chain links TRBV7-8 with TRBJ2-3, with TRBD2 matching 8 bases. The CDR3 totals 17 residues. The germline CDR1 and CDR2 sequences are SGHVS and FQNEAQ. J gave up 0 bases and V 5 bases, and 10 bases lay outside the gene matches. The part of the CDR3 DNA that was read is TGTGCCAGCAGCCAGGCAAGCGGGGGCACTAGCACAGATACG. This translates into CASSQASGGTSTDT. The whole CDR3 reads CASSQASGGTSTDTQYF.

About this clone: The read is 3 residues too short to cover the CDR3 end, so that end is filled in from the germline J gene. This chain connects TRBV18 to TRBJ1-1; D is possibly TRBD1 (6 bases). V was shortened by 1 base and J by 4 bases, with 16 bases between the two germline ends. This CDR3 region has 16 residues. CDR1 is KGHSH, CDR2 LQKENI, per germline. Here the CDR3 reads CASSPQPGGGPTEAFF. The part of the CDR3 DNA that was read is TGTGCCAGCTCACCACAACCCGGCGGGGGGCCCACTGAA. Full variable domain (missing parts from reference TRBV18 and TRBJ1-1): NAGVMQNPRHLVRRRGQEARLRCSPMKGHSHVYWYRQLPEEGLKFMVYLQKENIIDESGMPKERFSAEFPKEGPSILRIQQVVRGDSAAYFCASSPQPGGGPTEAFFGQGTRLTVV.

Points on this clone: The CDR3 end lies 3 residues beyond the end of the read and is filled in from the germline J gene. The chain links TRBV29-1 to TRBJ2-1; the match to TRBD2 covers 13 bases. Per germline, CDR1 SQVTM and CDR2 ANQGSEA. The V segment lost 4 bases and the J segment 3 bases; nucleotides outside the gene matches: 9. The CDR3 length is 17 residues. This chain's CDR3 is CSVVGLAGVRNYNEQFF. Partial CDR3 DNA: TGCAGCGTTGTCGGACTAGCGGGAGTCAGAAACTACAATGAG.

Points on this clone: Read coverage stops 3 residues before the CDR3 terminus; the germline J gene supplies the remainder. The chain employs TRBV7-9 and TRBJ2-2; D is unresolved. The V gene's germline CDR1 is SEHNR and CDR2 FQNEAQ (reference sequence). This CDR3 is 12 amino acids long. CDR3 in amino acids: CASSKPSQKLFF. The sequenced part of the CDR3 DNA is TGTGCCAGCAGCAAACCATCACAAAAG.

A remark on this clone: The CDR3 goes on 3 residues after the read ends, and that part is filled in from the germline J gene. The V call is TRBV5-1, the J call TRBJ2-5, with 9 bases matching TRBD1. This CDR3 has 14 amino acids. CDR1 SGHRS and CDR2 YFSETQ come from the germline V gene. CDR3 in amino acids: CASSLGQGVDTQYF. The DNA read from the CDR3 is TGCGCCAGCAGCTTGGGACAGGGGGTAGATACC.

A word on this clone: The read ends 3 residues before the CDR3 terminus; that terminus is restored from the germline J gene. The chain carries TRBV5-1 and TRBJ1-4; D is unclear. Germline CDR1 reads SGHRS; CDR2 reads YFSETQ. Trimming cost V 2 bases and J 0 bases, with 14 bases left between them. The CDR3 covers 17 residues. CDR3 protein: CASSFGLKGATNEKLFF. The sequenced part of the CDR3 DNA is TGCGCCAGCAGCTTCGGGTTAAAAGGTGCAACTAATGAAAAA.

A note on this clone: The read ends 3 residues before the CDR3 terminus; that terminus is restored from the germline J gene. The J gene is TRBJ2-4, the V gene TRBV18, with TRBD2 as a possible D gene (6 bases). This CDR3 has 12 amino acids. Germline CDR1 is KGHSH and CDR2 is LQKENI. The CDR3 reads CASSSTEEGQYF. Partial CDR3 DNA: TGTGCCAGCTCATCCACTGAGGAGGGT.

The covered CDR3 bases are TGTGCCAGCAGCCAAGAGATCAGCCAAGAGACC. It codes for CASSQEISQET. Given in full, the CDR3 is CASSQEISQETQYF. The chain joins TRBV14 to TRBJ2-5; no definite D call. Coverage ceases 3 residues before the CDR3 finishes, and the germline J gene fills in the end. This CDR3 spans 14 amino acids. Trimming pared 0 bases from V and 1 base from J, leaving 6 bases between. Per germline, CDR1 SGHDN and CDR2 FVKESK.

In regard to this clone: The CDR3 goes on 3 residues after the read ends, and that part is filled in from the germline J gene. The rearrangement links TRBV19 to TRBJ2-7, with D hard to call. The length of the CDR3 is 15 residues. Germline CDR1 and CDR2: LNHDA and SQIVND (reference sequence). Trimming cost V 3 bases and J 1 base, with 13 bases left between them. The sequenced part of the CDR3 DNA is TGTGCCAGTAGTATGGCGAGCAGGAGTTCCTACGAG. Protein: CASSMASRSSYE. The full CDR3 protein reads CASSMASRSSYEQYF.

On this clone: The read finishes 3 residues shy of the CDR3 end, and the germline J gene is used to complete it. The J gene is TRBJ2-5, the V gene TRBV29-1, with D possibly being TRBD1 (6 bases). This CDR3 contains 13 residues. Germline V gives CDR1 SQVTM, CDR2 ANQGSEA. Trimming shortened V by 5 bases and J by 7 bases, and 17 bases separated the two germline ends. Partial CDR3 DNA: TGCAGCGTTCACAGGGAAATCGGAGGGACC. Translating it yields CSVHREIGGT. The full-length CDR3 reads as CSVHREIGGTQYF.

A word on this clone: The read terminates 3 residues ahead of where the CDR3 ends, so the germline J gene completes it. The chain couples TRBV30 to TRBJ1-1, with D perhaps TRBD1 (6 bases). This CDR3 is 11 amino acids long. Germline CDR1 and CDR2: GTSNPN and SVGIG (reference sequence). The CDR3 DNA, read in part, is TGTGCCTGGGCCCCCACAGGGGAA. Protein product: CAWAPTGE. The whole CDR3 protein is CAWAPTGEAFF.